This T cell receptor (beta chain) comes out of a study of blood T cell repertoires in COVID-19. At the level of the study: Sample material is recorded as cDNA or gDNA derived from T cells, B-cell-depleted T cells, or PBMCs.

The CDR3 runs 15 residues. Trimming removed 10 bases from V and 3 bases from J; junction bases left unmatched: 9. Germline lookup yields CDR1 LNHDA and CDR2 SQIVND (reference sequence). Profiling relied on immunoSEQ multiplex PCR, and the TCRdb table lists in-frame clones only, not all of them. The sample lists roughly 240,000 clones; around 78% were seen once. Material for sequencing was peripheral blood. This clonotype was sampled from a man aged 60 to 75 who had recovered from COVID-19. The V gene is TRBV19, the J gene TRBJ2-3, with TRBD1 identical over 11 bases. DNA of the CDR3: TGTGCCACCACGCCCCGGGACAGGGGGACAGATACGCAGTATTTT. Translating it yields CATTPRDRGTDTQYF.